This T cell receptor (beta chain) comes out of a study of tumor-infiltrating lymphocytes in primary liver carcinoma. On the study more broadly: These were node-negative, non-metastatic T1-T3 tumors of roughly 4 to 10 cm. Study observations and caveats: Tumors had a top-250-clone fraction that was significantly higher than blood (p = 0.039). Tumor-adjacent and tumor-blood pairs overlapped less than tumor region pairs did. There was no comparison of CD4+ and CD8+ repertoires, as samples were bulk unsorted.

The sample holds many counts of this clonotype. The antigen remains unidentified. Germline DNA was also extracted, and blood RNA derived from unsorted whole blood. The input was around 500 ng total RNA; TCR beta cDNA was made from it with a constant-region primer. Researchers made the TCR beta libraries by running three nested multiplex PCR rounds with slightly modified ARM-PCR. Amplification in the first two PCR rounds was performed using TRBV1-TRBV30 forward primers and a C-beta reverse primer for approximately 10 cycles each. TCRdb passed the multiplex PCR reads through MiXCR, listing each CDR3 protein once. The data show almost 200,000 distinct CDR3 sequences, roughly two thirds seen once. This CDR3 comprises 15 residues. The germline V gene encodes CDR1 MNHNY and CDR2 SVGAGI (reference sequence). Trimming cost V 4 bases and J 7 bases, with 20 bases left between them.

The sample consisted of peripheral blood. The chain links TRBV6-6 to TRBJ2-7; possible D gene TRBD2, 6 bases. The source of this sequence is a woman aged 55-69 years with primary liver carcinoma and hepatitis B virus infection. CDR3 nucleotides: TGTGCCAGCAGTTCCCGGGACTCCATTTCCCGGGAGCAGTACTTC. The encoded protein is CASSSRDSISREQYF.